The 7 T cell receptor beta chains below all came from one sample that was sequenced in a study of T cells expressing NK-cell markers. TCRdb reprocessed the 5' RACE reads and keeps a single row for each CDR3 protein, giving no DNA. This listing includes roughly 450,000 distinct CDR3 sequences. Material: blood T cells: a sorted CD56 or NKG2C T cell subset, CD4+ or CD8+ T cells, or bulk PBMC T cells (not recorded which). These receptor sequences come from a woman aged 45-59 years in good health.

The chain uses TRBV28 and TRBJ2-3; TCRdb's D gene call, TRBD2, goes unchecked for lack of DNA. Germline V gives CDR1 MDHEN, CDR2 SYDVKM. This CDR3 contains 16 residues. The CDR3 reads CASSLWTGGILDTQYF.

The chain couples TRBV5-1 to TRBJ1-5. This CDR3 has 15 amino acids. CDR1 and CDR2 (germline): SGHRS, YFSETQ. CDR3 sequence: CASSEGGGGNQPQHF. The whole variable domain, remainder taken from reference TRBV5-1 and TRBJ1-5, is KAGVTQTPRYLIKTRGQQVTLSCSPISGHRSVSWYQQTPGQGLQFLFEYFSETQRNKGNFPGRFSGRQFSNSRSEMNVSTLELGDSALYLCASSEGGGGNQPQHFGDGTRLSIL.

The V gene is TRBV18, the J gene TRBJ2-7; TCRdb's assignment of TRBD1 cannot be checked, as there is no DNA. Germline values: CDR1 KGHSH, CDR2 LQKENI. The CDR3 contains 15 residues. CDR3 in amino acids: CASSPRTGESYEQYF.

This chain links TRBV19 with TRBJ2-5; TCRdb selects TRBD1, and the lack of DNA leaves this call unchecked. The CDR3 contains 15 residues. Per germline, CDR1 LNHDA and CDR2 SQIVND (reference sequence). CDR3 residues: CASSEAGVGRETQYF.

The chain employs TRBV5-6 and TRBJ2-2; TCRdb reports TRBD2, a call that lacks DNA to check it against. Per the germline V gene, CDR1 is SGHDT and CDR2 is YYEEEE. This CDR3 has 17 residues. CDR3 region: CASSFGLAGSNTGELFF.

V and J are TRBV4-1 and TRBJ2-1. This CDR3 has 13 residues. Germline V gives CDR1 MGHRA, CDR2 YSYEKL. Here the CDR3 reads CASSQDVDRGQFF.

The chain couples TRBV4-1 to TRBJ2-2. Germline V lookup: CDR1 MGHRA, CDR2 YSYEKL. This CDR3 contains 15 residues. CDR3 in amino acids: CASSQVLTNTGELFF.